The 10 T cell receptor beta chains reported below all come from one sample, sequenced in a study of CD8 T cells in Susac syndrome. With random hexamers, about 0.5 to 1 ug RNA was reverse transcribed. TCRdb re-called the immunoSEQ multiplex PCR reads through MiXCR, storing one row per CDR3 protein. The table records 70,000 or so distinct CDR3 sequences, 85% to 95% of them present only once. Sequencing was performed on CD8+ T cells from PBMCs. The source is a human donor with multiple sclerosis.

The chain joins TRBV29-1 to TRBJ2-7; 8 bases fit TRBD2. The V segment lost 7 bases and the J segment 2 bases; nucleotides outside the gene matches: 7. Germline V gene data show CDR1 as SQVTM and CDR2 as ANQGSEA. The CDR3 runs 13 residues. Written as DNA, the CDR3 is TGCAGCGCCGGGGGCGGGGGGCCCTACGAGCAGTACTTC. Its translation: CSAGGGGPYEQYF.

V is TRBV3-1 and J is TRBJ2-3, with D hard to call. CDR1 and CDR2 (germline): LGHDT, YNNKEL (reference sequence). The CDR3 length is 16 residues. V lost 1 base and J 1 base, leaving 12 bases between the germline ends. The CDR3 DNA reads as TGTGCCAGCAGCCAAGTAAGCGCCCCGGGCACAGATACGCAGTATTTT. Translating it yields CASSQVSAPGTDTQYF.

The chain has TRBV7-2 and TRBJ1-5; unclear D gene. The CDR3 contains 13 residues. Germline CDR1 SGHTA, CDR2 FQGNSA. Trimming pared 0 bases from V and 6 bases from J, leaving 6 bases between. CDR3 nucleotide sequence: TGTGCCAGCAGCTTAGCTGGAGCTCAGCCCCAGCATTTT. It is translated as CASSLAGAQPQHF.

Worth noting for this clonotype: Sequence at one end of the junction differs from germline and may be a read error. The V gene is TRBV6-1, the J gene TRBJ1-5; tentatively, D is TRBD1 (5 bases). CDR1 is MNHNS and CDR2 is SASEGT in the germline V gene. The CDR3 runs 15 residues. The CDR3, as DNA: TGTGCCGGCAGGGCGACTGAAAATTCGGATCAGCCCCAGCATTTT. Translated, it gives CAGRATENSDQPQHF.

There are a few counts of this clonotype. CDR3 region: CASSLGARTDTQYF. CDR3 sequence (DNA): TGTGCCAGCAGCTTAGGTGCCAGGACAGATACGCAGTATTTT. The chain joins TRBV13 to TRBJ2-3; D is uncertain. CDR1 and CDR2 (germline): PRHDT, FYEKMQ (reference sequence). V lost 0 bases to trimming and J lost 3 bases, with 7 bases between them. The CDR3 extends over 14 amino acids.

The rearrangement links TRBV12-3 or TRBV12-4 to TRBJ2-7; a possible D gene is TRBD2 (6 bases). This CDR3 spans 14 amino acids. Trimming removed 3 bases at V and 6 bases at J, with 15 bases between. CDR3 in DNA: TGTGCCAGCAGTTTTGACGGGAGTGGGACCGAGCAGTACTTC. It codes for CASSFDGSGTEQYF.

CDR3 protein: CSVDSSVSYEQYF. As DNA, the CDR3 is TGCAGCGTTGACTCTAGCGTCTCCTACGAGCAGTACTTC. The rearrangement links TRBV29-1 to TRBJ2-7, with D tentatively TRBD2 (6 bases). V lost 3 bases and J 0 bases, leaving 9 bases between the germline ends. The germline gives CDR1 SQVTM, CDR2 ANQGSEA. The CDR3 totals 13 residues.

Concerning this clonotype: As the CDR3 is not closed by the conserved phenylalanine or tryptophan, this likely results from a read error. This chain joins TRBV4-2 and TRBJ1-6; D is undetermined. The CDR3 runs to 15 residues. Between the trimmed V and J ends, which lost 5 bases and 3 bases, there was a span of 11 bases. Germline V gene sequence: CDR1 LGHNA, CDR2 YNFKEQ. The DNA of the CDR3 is TGTGCCAGCAGCGAGCGGACCGACTATAATTCACCCCTCCACCTT. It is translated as CASSERTDYNSPLHL.

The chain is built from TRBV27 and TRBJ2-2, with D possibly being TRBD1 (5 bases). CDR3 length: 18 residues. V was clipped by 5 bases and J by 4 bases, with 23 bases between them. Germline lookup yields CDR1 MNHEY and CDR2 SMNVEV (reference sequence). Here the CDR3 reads CASSIESGWVRSTGELFF. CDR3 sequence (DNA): TGTGCCAGCAGTATAGAGTCAGGGTGGGTACGAAGCACCGGGGAGCTGTTTTTT.

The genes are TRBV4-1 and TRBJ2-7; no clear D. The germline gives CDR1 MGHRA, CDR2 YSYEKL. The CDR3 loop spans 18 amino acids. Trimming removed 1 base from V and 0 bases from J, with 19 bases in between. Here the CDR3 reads CASSQVLSDSSSSYEQYF. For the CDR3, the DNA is TGCGCCAGCAGCCAAGTCCTCTCCGACTCGTCGAGCTCCTACGAGCAGTACTTC.